Here is one T cell receptor beta chain with its context. These data originate in a study of OX40 agonist ivuxolimab in advanced cancers. About the research overall: Patients were dosed with the agonistic anti-OX40 (CD134) antibody ivuxolimab. Those treated in dose escalation had hepatocellular carcinoma, melanoma, renal cell cancer or head and neck cancer.

The data were produced by immunoSEQ multiplex PCR, yet TCRdb's version contains in-frame clones alone and is incomplete. The sample gives about 95,000 clones, 89% of which show up once; 0.3% to 0.4% is in the top ten. The sequenced sample was CD4+ or CD8+ T cells sorted from blood, obtained in a trial of the OX40 agonist ivuxolimab. The sequence was obtained from an adult with an advanced solid tumor such as melanoma, head and neck, liver or kidney cancer.

The CDR3 here is CASSSAGATNEKLFF. CDR3 nucleotide sequence: TGCGCCAGCAGCTCAGCCGGAGCAACTAATGAAAAACTGTTTTTT. The chain uses TRBV5-1 and TRBJ1-4; D not certain. The germline V gene has CDR1 SGHRS and CDR2 YFSETQ. CDR3 length equals 15 residues. V lost 3 bases and J 0 bases, leaving 9 bases between the germline ends.